This entry lists 8 T cell receptor beta chains sequenced from one sample in a study of CD8 T cells in Susac syndrome. Reverse transcription of 0.5 to 1 ug RNA was performed with random hexamers. A single record per CDR3 protein comes from TCRdb applying MiXCR to the immunoSEQ multiplex PCR reads. The sample has some 210,000 distinct CDR3 sequences, less than 95% seen once. Sequencing input: CD4+ T cells from PBMCs. The source is a human donor with Susac syndrome.

This clonotype was seen only once. The gene calls are TRBV6-1 and TRBJ1-6, with TRBD1 matching 10 bases. V lost 5 bases, J lost 5 bases, and 12 bases stayed unmatched. Germline lookup yields CDR1 MNHNS and CDR2 SASEGT. There are 18 residues in the CDR3. CDR3 in DNA: TGTGCCAGCAGTAAATTTTCCGGGACAGGGGTCGATAATTCACCCCTCCACTTT. Translated: CASSKFSGTGVDNSPLHF.

The V gene is TRBV6-5, the J gene TRBJ1-6; 10 positions agree with TRBD1. The length of the CDR3 is 16 residues. J gave up 7 bases and V 1 base, and 4 bases lay outside the gene matches. The germline V gene encodes CDR1 MNHEY and CDR2 SVGAGI. CDR3 DNA: TGTGCCAGCAGTTACTATGGGACAGGGGACAATTCACCCCTCCACTTT. Its protein is CASSYYGTGDNSPLHF.

This clonotype was seen only once. The chain recombines TRBV12-3 or TRBV12-4 with TRBJ2-5; no definite D call. The V end lost 3 bases, the J end lost 2 bases, and 13 bases lay between the germline ends. CDR3 length: 15 residues. CDR3 nucleotide sequence: TGTGCCAGCAGTTTGCCAACCGGTAGACAAGAGACCCAGTACTTC. Its translation is CASSLPTGRQETQYF.

Only one count was recorded for this clonotype. V gene TRBV9 combines with J gene TRBJ2-1; perhaps TRBD1 as D (6 bases). V dropped 3 bases and J dropped 9 bases, with 16 bases sitting between them. Germline V gene lookup returns CDR1 SGDLS and CDR2 YYNGEE. The CDR3 is made up of 14 amino acids. The CDR3 region has the DNA TGTGCCAGCAGCGCCCGGGACATCGAGGGTGAGCAGTTCTTC. This translates into CASSARDIEGEQFF.

J is TRBJ2-6 and V is TRBV3-1; D unclear. The V gene lost 3 bases and the J gene lost 2 bases, with 11 bases spanning the gap. Germline V gives CDR1 LGHDT, CDR2 YNNKEL (reference sequence). CDR3 length equals 16 residues. CDR3 in amino acids: CASSHSPQAGANVLTF. CDR3 bases: TGTGCCAGCAGCCATTCCCCGCAGGCTGGGGCCAACGTCCTGACTTTC.

This clonotype is a singleton in its sample. The chain has TRBV6-1 and TRBJ2-7; 14 bases agree with TRBD2. Germline V gives CDR1 MNHNS, CDR2 SASEGT. Unmatched junction bases numbered 2, after V lost 5 bases and J lost 5 bases. The length of the CDR3 is 14 residues. The CDR3 nucleotides read TGTGCCAGCAGTAGGGGACTAGCGGGGGACGAGCAGTACTTC. Amino acid sequence: CASSRGLAGDEQYF.

CDR3 sequence reads: CASSPPPGLAGGMETQYF. As DNA, the CDR3 is TGTGCCAGCAGTCCCCCCCCCGGACTAGCGGGGGGGATGGAGACCCAGTACTTC. The V and J genes are TRBV6-2 or TRBV6-3 and TRBJ2-5, with 15 bases that match TRBD2. V was pared by 5 bases and J by 5 bases, with 12 bases of the junction left unmatched. Germline V lookup: CDR1 MNHEY, CDR2 SVGEGT. The CDR3 runs 18 residues.

The genes are TRBV29-1 and TRBJ2-3; possible D gene TRBD2, 6 bases. CDR1 and CDR2 from the germline V gene are SQVTM and ANQGSEA. Trimming shortened V by 8 bases and J by 1 base, and 13 bases separated the two germline ends. This CDR3 comprises 13 residues. In DNA form, the CDR3 reads TGCAGCTCCTCGGGGGAAGGCACAGATACGCAGTATTTT. This encodes CSSSGEGTDTQYF.